Each of the 16 T cell receptor beta chains below was sequenced from the same sample in a study of monozygotic twins with inflammatory bowel disease (dated by TCRdb to about 2019). To prepare the library, 5' RACE was applied. The sequencer was an Illumina HiSeq 2500. TCRdb reprocessed the reads, so every CDR3 protein sequence counts as one entry and DNA is not shown. The sample's own table lists under 130,000 distinct CDR3 sequences. In total, the top ten clones hold 1.5% to 2% of the sample. Specimen: blood. Receptors were obtained from a human donor with ulcerative colitis or Crohn's disease, or a healthy co-twin of an affected twin (not recorded which).

V gene TRBV5-1 combines with J gene TRBJ2-7; TCRdb's D call of TRBD2 is untestable without DNA. The CDR3 covers 18 residues. The germline V gene encodes CDR1 SGHRS and CDR2 YFSETQ. This CDR3 is CASRSTASGGLDSYEQYF.

The genes are TRBV7-8 and TRBJ2-1; the TRBD1 assignment by TCRdb is unverifiable without DNA. CDR1 SGHVS and CDR2 FQNEAQ come from the germline V gene. The CDR3 is made up of 14 amino acids. The CDR3 reads CASSLGGSLFEQFF.

The rearrangement uses TRBV15 and TRBJ2-7. Germline lookup yields CDR1 LNHNV and CDR2 YYDKDF (reference sequence). The CDR3 spans 13 residues. CDR3 residues: CATSRGATDEQYF.

V usage is TRBV5-1 and J usage is TRBJ2-1; checking the TCRdb D call of TRBD2 is not possible without DNA. Germline CDR1 reads SGHRS; CDR2 reads YFSETQ. The CDR3 sequence is 18 residues long. CDR3 sequence reads: CASSLGGFTSGNYNEQFF.

The chain joins TRBV6-2 or TRBV6-3 to TRBJ1-1; the D call from TCRdb, TRBD1, cannot be confirmed without DNA. Germline CDR1 reads MNHEY; CDR2 reads SVGEGT. The CDR3 totals 12 residues. The CDR3 reads CASSYTRGEAFF.

This chain joins TRBV7-9 and TRBJ2-1; with no DNA, the TCRdb D assignment of TRBD1 cannot be verified. The CDR3 consists of 17 residues. Germline V gives CDR1 SEHNR, CDR2 FQNEAQ (reference sequence). CDR3 sequence: CASSPRGVSSSYNEQFF.

The chain employs TRBV12-3 or TRBV12-4 and TRBJ2-2. The CDR3 extends over 12 amino acids. CDR3 loop: CASTLRTGELFF.

The V call is TRBV7-2, the J call TRBJ1-4; as DNA is missing, the TRBD1 call by TCRdb cannot be tested. The CDR3 has 14 amino acids. Per the germline V gene, CDR1 is SGHTA and CDR2 is FQGNSA. CDR3 sequence: CASSLDRGGEKLFF.

This chain links TRBV3-1 with TRBJ2-1. Germline values: CDR1 LGHDT, CDR2 YNNKEL (reference sequence). This CDR3 is 18 amino acids long. CDR3 sequence reads: CASSQEYWADSSYNEQFF.

This chain joins TRBV13 and TRBJ2-2; TCRdb indicates TRBD2, and absent DNA this call remains unverified. The CDR3 is 16 amino acids. Looked up from germline, CDR1 is PRHDT and CDR2 is FYEKMQ (reference sequence). CDR3 in amino acids: CASSFPSGRLPGELFF. The full variable domain, in which reference TRBV13 and TRBJ2-2 provide the parts outside the CDR3, is AAGVIQSPRHLIKEKRETATLKCYPIPRHDTVYWYQQGPGQDPQFLISFYEKMQSDKGSIPDRFSAQQFSDYHSELNMSSLELGDSALYFCASSFPSGRLPGELFFGEGSRLTVL.

The genes are TRBV10-3 and TRBJ2-7; the D gene TCRdb calls, TRBD1, cannot be checked with no DNA. Germline V gene data show CDR1 as ENHRY and CDR2 as SYGVKD. The CDR3 runs 16 residues. The chain's CDR3 is CAISDKAQGLLSEQYF.

The rearrangement links TRBV12-3 or TRBV12-4 to TRBJ2-7; as DNA is missing, the TRBD1 call by TCRdb cannot be tested. The CDR3 extends over 15 amino acids. This chain's CDR3 is CASSPGPDQTYEQYF.

The chain carries TRBV7-2 and TRBJ1-1; TCRdb calls TRBD1, which cannot be checked without DNA. From germline, CDR1 is SGHTA and CDR2 FQGNSA. The CDR3 loop spans 14 amino acids. CDR3 region: CASSLVGPSTEAFF.

This sequence joins TRBV20-1 and TRBJ2-7; the TCRdb call, TRBD2, lacks DNA for checking. The CDR3 loop spans 15 amino acids. The germline gives CDR1 DFQATT, CDR2 SNEGSKA (reference sequence). This chain's CDR3 is CSARDPTSGAYEQYF.

The chain employs TRBV18 and TRBJ2-4; the D gene TCRdb calls, TRBD1, cannot be checked with no DNA. CDR3 length equals 17 residues. Per the germline V gene, CDR1 is KGHSH and CDR2 is LQKENI. This CDR3 is CASSLVAGFRIENIQYF.

The chain couples TRBV7-2 to TRBJ2-7; TCRdb designates TRBD1, a call that cannot be tested without DNA. Germline CDR1 reads SGHTA; CDR2 reads FQGNSA. The CDR3 contains 16 residues. Here the CDR3 reads CASSLSGATNYYEQYF.